The 8 T cell receptor beta chains in this list originate from one sample, sequenced in a study of CD4 and CD8 cells across lung adenocarcinoma regions. TCRdb processed the PCR reads anew with MiXCR; each CDR3 protein has one entry. The repertoire consists of under 15,000 distinct CDR3 sequences, with roughly 50% occurring once and the leading ten covering over 25%. The specimen sequenced was CD8+ T cells from the margin of a lung tumor. These receptor sequences come from a male donor with lung adenocarcinoma. The CD4 and CD8 labels of this study may be unreliable.

The chain is built from TRBV7-3 and TRBJ2-3; tentatively, D is TRBD2 (5 bases). Trimming took off 5 bases at V and 4 bases at J, with 13 bases between the two ends. The germline gives CDR1 SGHTA, CDR2 FQGTGA. CDR3 length: 14 residues. In DNA, the CDR3 is TGTGCCAGCAGCGCGGGTTCACCGGCAGATACGCAGTATTTT. Protein: CASSAGSPADTQYF.

This clonotype is a singleton in its sample. An end of the junction differs from the germline gene, which may be a read error. The chain carries TRBV27 and TRBJ2-5, with D tentatively TRBD1 or TRBD2 (7 bases each). Germline V CDR1 and CDR2: MNHEY, SMNVEV (reference sequence). The CDR3 covers 13 residues. This CDR3 is CASRGRGRDTLSF. The DNA of the CDR3 is TGTGCCAGCAGGGGGAGGGGGCGGGACACCCTGTCCTTC.

The gene calls are TRBV6-1 and TRBJ2-3, with 8 bases matching TRBD1. The DNA matches TRBJ2-1 better at its end, which makes the J call doubtful. The germline V gene has CDR1 MNHNS and CDR2 SASEGT. The CDR3 is made up of 13 amino acids. The CDR3 protein is CASSRTGWYEQFF. Written as DNA, the CDR3 is TGTGCCAGCAGCCGGACAGGGTGGTACGAGCAGTTCTTC.

By share, this clonotype ranks as medium-sized. The gene calls are TRBV12-3 or TRBV12-4 and TRBJ2-3; TRBD2 agrees at 7 bases. Losses at the gene ends were 5 bases for V and 6 bases for J; bases not matched to a gene: 11. The CDR3 extends over 15 amino acids. The CDR3 DNA reads TGTGCCAGCAGTCCGCGGGGGATCCTTTATGATACGCAGTATTTT. Its protein is CASSPRGILYDTQYF.

This clonotype occurred once. The chain employs TRBV6-1 and TRBJ2-3; TRBD2 agrees at 7 bases. The better agreement between TRBJ2-5 and the DNA end casts doubt on the J call. Germline V CDR1 and CDR2: MNHNS, SASEGT. The CDR3 sequence is 16 residues long. The CDR3 protein is CASRGEGRADPDTQYF. The CDR3 DNA reads TGTGCCAGCAGGGGGGAGGGACGCGCTGACCCAGATACCCAGTACTTC.

By share of the sample, this clonotype is medium-sized. The V and J genes are TRBV6-6 and TRBJ2-1; 11 bases line up with TRBD1. V was clipped by 7 bases and J by 7 bases; unmatched bases: 15. The germline V gene has CDR1 MNHNY and CDR2 SVGAGI (reference sequence). CDR3 length: 17 amino acids. The CDR3 reads CASTPPSGTGGYNEQFF. CDR3 DNA sequence: TGTGCCAGCACTCCCCCCTCCGGGACAGGGGGATATAATGAGCAGTTCTTC.

The rearrangement links TRBV6-4 to TRBJ2-3; unclear D gene. V lost 0 bases to trimming and J lost 5 bases, with 15 bases between them. This CDR3 spans 16 amino acids. Germline lookup yields CDR1 MRHNA and CDR2 SNTAGT. The CDR3 reads CASSDSGLSAEDTQYF. The CDR3 DNA reads as TGTGCCAGCAGTGACTCGGGTCTCTCCGCCGAAGATACGCAGTATTTT.

With respect to this clonotype: One end of the junction varies from germline; a read error may be responsible. The chain is built from TRBV7-2 and TRBJ2-1, with 8 nucleotides matching TRBD2. Germline V lookup: CDR1 SGHTA, CDR2 FQGNSA. The CDR3 totals 19 residues. CDR3 protein: CASTNSAGLGGGARETQYF. The CDR3, as DNA: TGTGCCAGCACCAACTCGGCGGGACTAGGGGGAGGGGCTAGAGAGACGCAGTATTTC.